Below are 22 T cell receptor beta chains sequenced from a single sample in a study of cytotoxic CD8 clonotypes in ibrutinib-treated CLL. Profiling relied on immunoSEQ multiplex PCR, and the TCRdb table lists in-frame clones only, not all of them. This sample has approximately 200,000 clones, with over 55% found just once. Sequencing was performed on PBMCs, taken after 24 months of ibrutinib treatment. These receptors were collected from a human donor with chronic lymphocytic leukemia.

The CDR3 DNA reads TGTGCCTGGAGTAGGGGACAGAGCACAGATACGCAGTATTTT. Protein sequence: CAWSRGQSTDTQYF. The chain is built from TRBV30 and TRBJ2-3, with 7 positions matching TRBD1. The CDR3 length is 14 residues. The germline V gene encodes CDR1 GTSNPN and CDR2 SVGIG (reference sequence). The V gene end was trimmed by 2 bases and the J gene end by 0 bases; junction bases not matched to a gene: 2.

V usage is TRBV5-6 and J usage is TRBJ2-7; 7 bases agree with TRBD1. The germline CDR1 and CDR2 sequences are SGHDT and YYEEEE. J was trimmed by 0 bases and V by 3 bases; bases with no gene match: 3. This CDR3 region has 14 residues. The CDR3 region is CASSSGTDSYEQYF. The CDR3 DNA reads TGTGCCAGCAGCTCCGGGACAGACTCCTACGAGCAGTACTTC.

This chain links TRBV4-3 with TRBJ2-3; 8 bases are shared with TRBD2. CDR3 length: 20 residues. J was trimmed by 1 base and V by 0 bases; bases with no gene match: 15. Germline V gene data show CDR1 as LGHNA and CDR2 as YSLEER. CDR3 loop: CASSQDSVSGSGGGTDTQYF. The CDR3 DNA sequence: TGCGCCAGCAGCCAAGATAGCGTCAGCGGGAGTGGGGGGGGCACAGATACGCAGTATTTT.

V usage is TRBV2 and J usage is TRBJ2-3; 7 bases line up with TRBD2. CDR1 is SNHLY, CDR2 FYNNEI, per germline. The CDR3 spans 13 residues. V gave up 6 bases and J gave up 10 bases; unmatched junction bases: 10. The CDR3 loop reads CASRRLASEAQYF. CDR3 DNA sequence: TGTGCCAGCAGGCGACTAGCTTCTGAGGCGCAGTATTTT.

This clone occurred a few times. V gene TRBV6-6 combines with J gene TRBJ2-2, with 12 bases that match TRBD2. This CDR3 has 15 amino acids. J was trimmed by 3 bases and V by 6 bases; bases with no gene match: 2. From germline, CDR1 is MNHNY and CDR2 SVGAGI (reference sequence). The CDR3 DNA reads TGTGCCAGCAGGCTAGCGGGAGGGTACACCGGGGAGCTGTTTTTT. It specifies CASRLAGGYTGELFF.

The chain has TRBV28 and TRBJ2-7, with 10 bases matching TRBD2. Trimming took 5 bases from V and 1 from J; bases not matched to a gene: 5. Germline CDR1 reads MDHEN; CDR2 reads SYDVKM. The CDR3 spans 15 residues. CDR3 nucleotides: TGTGCCAGCAGTCTAGCGGGAGTGGCGTCCTACGAGCAGTACTTC. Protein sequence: CASSLAGVASYEQYF.

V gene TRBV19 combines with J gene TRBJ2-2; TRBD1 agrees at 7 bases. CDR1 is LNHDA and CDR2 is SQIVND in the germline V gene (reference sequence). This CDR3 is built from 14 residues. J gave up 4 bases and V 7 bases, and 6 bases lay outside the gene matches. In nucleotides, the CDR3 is TGTGCCAGTACGACGACAGGGATCACCGGGGAGCTGTTTTTT. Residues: CASTTTGITGELFF.

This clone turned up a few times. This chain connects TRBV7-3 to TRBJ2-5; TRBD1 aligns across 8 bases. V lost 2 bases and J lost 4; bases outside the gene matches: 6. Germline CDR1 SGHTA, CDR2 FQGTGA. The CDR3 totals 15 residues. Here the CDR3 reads CASSLGQGQSETQYF. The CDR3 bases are TGTGCCAGCAGCTTAGGACAGGGTCAATCAGAGACCCAGTACTTC.

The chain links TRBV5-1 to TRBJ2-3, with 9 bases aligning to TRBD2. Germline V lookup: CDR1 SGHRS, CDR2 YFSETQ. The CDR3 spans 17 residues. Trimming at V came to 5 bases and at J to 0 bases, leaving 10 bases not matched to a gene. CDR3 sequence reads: CASRSLTSGNSTDTQYF. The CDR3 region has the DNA TGCGCCAGCAGGTCGCTGACTAGCGGAAATAGCACAGATACGCAGTATTTT. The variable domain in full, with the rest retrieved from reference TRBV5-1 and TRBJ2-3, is KAGVTQTPRYLIKTRGQQVTLSCSPISGHRSVSWYQQTPGQGLQFLFEYFSETQRNKGNFPGRFSGRQFSNSRSEMNVSTLELGDSALYLCASRSLTSGNSTDTQYFGPGTRLTVL.

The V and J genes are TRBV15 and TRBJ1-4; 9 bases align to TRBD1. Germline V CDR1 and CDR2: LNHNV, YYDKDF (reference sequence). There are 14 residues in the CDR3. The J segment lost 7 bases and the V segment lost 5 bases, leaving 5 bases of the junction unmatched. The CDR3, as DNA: TGTGCCACCAGCGGGACAGGGCGAGTTGAAAAACTGTTTTTT. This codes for CATSGTGRVEKLFF.

The CDR3 sequence: CASSSTSSAGEQYF. The CDR3 DNA sequence: TGTGCCAGCAGCTCGACTAGCTCCGCGGGCGAGCAGTACTTC. The chain joins TRBV11-2 to TRBJ2-7; 7 nucleotides line up with TRBD2. Losses at the gene ends were 4 bases for V and 6 bases for J; bases not matched to a gene: 9. This CDR3 is 14 amino acids long. Germline loops: CDR1 SGHAT, CDR2 FQNNGV.

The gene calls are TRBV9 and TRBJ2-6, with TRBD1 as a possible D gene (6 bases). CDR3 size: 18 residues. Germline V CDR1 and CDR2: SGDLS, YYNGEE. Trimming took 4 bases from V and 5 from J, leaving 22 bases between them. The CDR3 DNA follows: TGTGCCAGCAGCTCACAAACAGGGAGATCTCCCTGGGCCAACGTCCTGACTTTC. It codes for CASSSQTGRSPWANVLTF.

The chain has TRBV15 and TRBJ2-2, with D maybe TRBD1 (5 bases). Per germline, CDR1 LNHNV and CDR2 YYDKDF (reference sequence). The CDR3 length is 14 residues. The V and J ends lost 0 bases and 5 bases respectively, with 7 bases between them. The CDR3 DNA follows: TGTGCCACCAGCAGAGACAGGGCTACCGGGGAGCTGTTTTTT. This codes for CATSRDRATGELFF.

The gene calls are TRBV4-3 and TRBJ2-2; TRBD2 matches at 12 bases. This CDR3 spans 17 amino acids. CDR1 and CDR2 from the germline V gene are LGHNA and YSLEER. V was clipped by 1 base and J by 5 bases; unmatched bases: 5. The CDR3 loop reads CASSQGLAGERTGELFF. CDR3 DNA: TGCGCCAGCAGCCAAGGACTAGCGGGAGAACGAACCGGGGAGCTGTTTTTT.

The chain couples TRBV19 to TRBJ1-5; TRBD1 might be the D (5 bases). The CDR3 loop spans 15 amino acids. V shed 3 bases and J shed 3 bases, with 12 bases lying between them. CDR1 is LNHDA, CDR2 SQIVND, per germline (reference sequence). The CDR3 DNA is TGTGCCAGTAGTATGGGGGGTAGGAACAATCAGCCCCAGCATTTT. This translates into CASSMGGRNNQPQHF.

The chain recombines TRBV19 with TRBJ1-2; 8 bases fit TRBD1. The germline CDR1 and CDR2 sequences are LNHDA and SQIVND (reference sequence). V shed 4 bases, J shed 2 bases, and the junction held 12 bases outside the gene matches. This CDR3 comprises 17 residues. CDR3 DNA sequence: TGTGCCAGTAGTAACCGGGACAGGACTATAAGGAACTATGGCTACACCTTC. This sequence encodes CASSNRDRTIRNYGYTF.

The CDR3 protein is CASSPPAGTGVPGYTF. In nucleotides, the CDR3 is TGTGCCAGCTCACCACCTGCCGGGACAGGGGTTCCTGGCTACACCTTC. The chain has TRBV18 and TRBJ1-2; 10 positions agree with TRBD1. The length of the CDR3 is 16 residues. V lost 0 bases, J lost 7 bases, and 8 bases stayed unmatched. The germline CDR1 and CDR2 sequences are KGHSH and LQKENI.

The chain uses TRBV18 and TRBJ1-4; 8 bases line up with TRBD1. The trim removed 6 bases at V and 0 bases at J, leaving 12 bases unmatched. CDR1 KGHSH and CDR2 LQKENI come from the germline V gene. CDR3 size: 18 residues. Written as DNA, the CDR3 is TGTGCCAGCTCGCGCCGACAGGGGACTCTTGCAACTAATGAAAAACTGTTTTTT. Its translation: CASSRRQGTLATNEKLFF.

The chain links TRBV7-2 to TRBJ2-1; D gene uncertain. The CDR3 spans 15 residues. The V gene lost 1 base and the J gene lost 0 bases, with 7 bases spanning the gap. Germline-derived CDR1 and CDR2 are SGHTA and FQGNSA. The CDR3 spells CASSLDGYSYNEQFF. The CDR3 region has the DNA TGTGCCAGCAGCTTAGATGGGTACTCCTACAATGAGCAGTTCTTC.

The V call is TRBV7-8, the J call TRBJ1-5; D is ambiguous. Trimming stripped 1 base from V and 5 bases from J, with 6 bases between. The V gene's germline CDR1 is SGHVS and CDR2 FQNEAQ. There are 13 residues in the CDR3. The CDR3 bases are TGTGCCAGCAGCTTAGTACAAGATCAGCCCCAGCATTTT. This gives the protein CASSLVQDQPQHF. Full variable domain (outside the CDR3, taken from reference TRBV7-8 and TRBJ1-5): GAGVSQSPRYKVAKRGQDVALRCDPISGHVSLFWYQQALGQGPEFLTYFQNEAQLDKSGLPSDRFFAERPEGSVSTLKIQRTQQEDSAVYLCASSLVQDQPQHFGDGTRLSIL.

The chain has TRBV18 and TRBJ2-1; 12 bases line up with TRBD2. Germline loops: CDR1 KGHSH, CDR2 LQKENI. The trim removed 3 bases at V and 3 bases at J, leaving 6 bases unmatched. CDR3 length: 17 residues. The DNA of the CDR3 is TGTGCCAGCTCACCTTCGACTAGCGGGAGTTTCTACAATGAGCAGTTCTTC. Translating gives CASSPSTSGSFYNEQFF. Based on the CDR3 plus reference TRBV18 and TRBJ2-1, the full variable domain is NAGVMQNPRHLVRRRGQEARLRCSPMKGHSHVYWYRQLPEEGLKFMVYLQKENIIDESGMPKERFSAEFPKEGPSILRIQQVVRGDSAAYFCASSPSTSGSFYNEQFFGPGTRLTVL.

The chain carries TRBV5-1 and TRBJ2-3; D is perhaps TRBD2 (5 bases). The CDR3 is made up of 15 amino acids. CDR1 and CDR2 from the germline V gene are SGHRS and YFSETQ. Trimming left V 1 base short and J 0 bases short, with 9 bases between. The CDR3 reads CASSLNPSSTDTQYF. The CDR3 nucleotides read TGCGCCAGCAGCTTGAACCCTAGCAGCACAGATACGCAGTATTTT.